The rows below give T cell receptor beta chains drawn from one sample of a study of CD8+ T cells in alopecia areata. Sequencing used immunoSEQ multiplex PCR; TCRdb keeps in-frame clones, though not all of them. Of about 200,000 clones listed, approximately 61% were seen once; the top ten hold approximately 1%. The sample in question was CD4+ T cells sorted from blood, obtained at week 24, from a patient treated with tofacitinib. The origin of the receptors is a human donor with alopecia areata. Both conserved end residues are part of each CDR3. The order of the fields is CDR3 protein, CDR3 DNA, J gene, clone size, D gene, V gene. A D gene is named only where the DNA matches it firmly. Size values are once, few and many counts, or a class for expanded clones, and some rows have none.

CDR3aa: CSVGEGADQPQHF
CDR3nt: TGCAGCGTTGGGGAGGGGGCCGATCAGCCCCAGCATTTT
j_gene: TRBJ1-5
abundance: -
d_gene: TRBD1
v_gene: TRBV29-1

CDR3aa: CAISPGQGVSQETQYF
CDR3nt: TGTGCCATCAGCCCGGGACAGGGTGTCAGCCAAGAGACCCAGTACTTC
j_gene: TRBJ2-5
abundance: once
d_gene: TRBD1
v_gene: TRBV10-3

CDR3aa: CASSTGTGSYGYTF
CDR3nt: TGCGCCAGCTCTACCGGGACAGGGTCCTATGGCTACACCTTC
j_gene: TRBJ1-2
abundance: -
d_gene: TRBD1
v_gene: TRBV4-3

CDR3aa: CAISDRAGVETQYF
CDR3nt: TGTGCCATCAGTGATAGAGCGGGGGTTGAGACCCAGTACTTC
j_gene: TRBJ2-5
abundance: -
d_gene: TRBD2
v_gene: TRBV10-3

CDR3aa: CAWSGAADSPLHF
CDR3nt: TGTGCCTGGAGTGGGGCAGCCGATTCACCCCTCCACTTT
j_gene: TRBJ1-6
abundance: -
d_gene: -
v_gene: TRBV30

CDR3aa: CATSRELADQGTQYF
CDR3nt: TGTGCCACCAGCAGAGAACTAGCGGACCAGGGTACGCAGTATTTT
j_gene: TRBJ2-3
abundance: -
d_gene: TRBD2
v_gene: TRBV15

CDR3aa: CAWSLGQGGQPQHF
CDR3nt: TGTGCCTGGAGTCTTGGACAGGGTGGCCAGCCCCAGCATTTT
j_gene: TRBJ1-5
abundance: once
d_gene: TRBD1
v_gene: TRBV30

CDR3aa: CAWTHRGPGELFF
CDR3nt: TGTGCCTGGACCCATCGGGGGCCCGGGGAGCTGTTTTTT
j_gene: TRBJ2-2
abundance: many
d_gene: -
v_gene: TRBV30

CDR3aa: CASSWGGGNYGYTF
CDR3nt: TGTGCCAGCAGCTGGGGCGGGGGTAACTATGGCTACACCTTC
j_gene: TRBJ1-2
abundance: -
d_gene: -
v_gene: TRBV5-4

CDR3aa: CASSYSPGGLNTEAFF
CDR3nt: TGTGCCAGCAGTTACTCGCCAGGGGGCCTGAACACTGAAGCTTTCTTT
j_gene: TRBJ1-1
abundance: few
d_gene: TRBD1
v_gene: TRBV6-5

CDR3aa: CASSPGPFKGTEAFF
CDR3nt: TGTGCCAGCAGCCCCGGACCCTTTAAGGGAACTGAAGCTTTCTTT
j_gene: TRBJ1-1
abundance: -
d_gene: -
v_gene: TRBV5-6

CDR3aa: CASTDSNYGYTF
CDR3nt: TGCGCCAGCACGGACAGTAACTATGGCTACACCTTC
j_gene: TRBJ1-2
abundance: -
d_gene: -
v_gene: TRBV5-1

CDR3aa: CSVEDQGGEFQPQHF
CDR3nt: TGCAGCGTTGAAGATCAAGGGGGCGAGTTTCAGCCCCAGCATTTT
j_gene: TRBJ1-5
abundance: -
d_gene: TRBD1
v_gene: TRBV29-1